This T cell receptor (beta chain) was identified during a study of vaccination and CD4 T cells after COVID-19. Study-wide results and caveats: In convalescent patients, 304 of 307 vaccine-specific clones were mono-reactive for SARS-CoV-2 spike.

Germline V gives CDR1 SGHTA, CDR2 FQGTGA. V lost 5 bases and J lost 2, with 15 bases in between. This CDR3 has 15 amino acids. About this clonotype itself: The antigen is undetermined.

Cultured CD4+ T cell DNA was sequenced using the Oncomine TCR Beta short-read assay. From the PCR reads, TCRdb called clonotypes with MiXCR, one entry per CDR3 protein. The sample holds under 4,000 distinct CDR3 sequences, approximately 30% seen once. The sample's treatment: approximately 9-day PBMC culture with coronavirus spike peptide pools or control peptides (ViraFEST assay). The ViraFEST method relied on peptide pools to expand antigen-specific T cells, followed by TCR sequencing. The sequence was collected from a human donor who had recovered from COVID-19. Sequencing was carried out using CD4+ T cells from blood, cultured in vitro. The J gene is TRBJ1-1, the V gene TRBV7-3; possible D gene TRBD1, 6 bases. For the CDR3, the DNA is TGTGCCAGCAGCCTAAGGGGGGACGGTAACACTGAAGCTTTCTTT. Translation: CASSLRGDGNTEAFF.